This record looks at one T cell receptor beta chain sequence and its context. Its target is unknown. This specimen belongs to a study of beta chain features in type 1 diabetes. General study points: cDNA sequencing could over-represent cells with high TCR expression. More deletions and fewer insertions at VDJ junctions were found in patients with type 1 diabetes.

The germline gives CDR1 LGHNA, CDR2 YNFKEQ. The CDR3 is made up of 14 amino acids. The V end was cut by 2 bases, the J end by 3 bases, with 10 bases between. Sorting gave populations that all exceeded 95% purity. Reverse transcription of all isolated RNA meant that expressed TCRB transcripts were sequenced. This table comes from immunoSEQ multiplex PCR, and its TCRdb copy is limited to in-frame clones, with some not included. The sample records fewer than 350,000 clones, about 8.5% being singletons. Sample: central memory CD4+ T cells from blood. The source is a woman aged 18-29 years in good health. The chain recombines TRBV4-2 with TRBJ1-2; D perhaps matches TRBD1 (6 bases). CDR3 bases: TGTGCCAGCAGCCAAAAAACAGGGTACTATGGCTACACCTTC. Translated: CASSQKTGYYGYTF.